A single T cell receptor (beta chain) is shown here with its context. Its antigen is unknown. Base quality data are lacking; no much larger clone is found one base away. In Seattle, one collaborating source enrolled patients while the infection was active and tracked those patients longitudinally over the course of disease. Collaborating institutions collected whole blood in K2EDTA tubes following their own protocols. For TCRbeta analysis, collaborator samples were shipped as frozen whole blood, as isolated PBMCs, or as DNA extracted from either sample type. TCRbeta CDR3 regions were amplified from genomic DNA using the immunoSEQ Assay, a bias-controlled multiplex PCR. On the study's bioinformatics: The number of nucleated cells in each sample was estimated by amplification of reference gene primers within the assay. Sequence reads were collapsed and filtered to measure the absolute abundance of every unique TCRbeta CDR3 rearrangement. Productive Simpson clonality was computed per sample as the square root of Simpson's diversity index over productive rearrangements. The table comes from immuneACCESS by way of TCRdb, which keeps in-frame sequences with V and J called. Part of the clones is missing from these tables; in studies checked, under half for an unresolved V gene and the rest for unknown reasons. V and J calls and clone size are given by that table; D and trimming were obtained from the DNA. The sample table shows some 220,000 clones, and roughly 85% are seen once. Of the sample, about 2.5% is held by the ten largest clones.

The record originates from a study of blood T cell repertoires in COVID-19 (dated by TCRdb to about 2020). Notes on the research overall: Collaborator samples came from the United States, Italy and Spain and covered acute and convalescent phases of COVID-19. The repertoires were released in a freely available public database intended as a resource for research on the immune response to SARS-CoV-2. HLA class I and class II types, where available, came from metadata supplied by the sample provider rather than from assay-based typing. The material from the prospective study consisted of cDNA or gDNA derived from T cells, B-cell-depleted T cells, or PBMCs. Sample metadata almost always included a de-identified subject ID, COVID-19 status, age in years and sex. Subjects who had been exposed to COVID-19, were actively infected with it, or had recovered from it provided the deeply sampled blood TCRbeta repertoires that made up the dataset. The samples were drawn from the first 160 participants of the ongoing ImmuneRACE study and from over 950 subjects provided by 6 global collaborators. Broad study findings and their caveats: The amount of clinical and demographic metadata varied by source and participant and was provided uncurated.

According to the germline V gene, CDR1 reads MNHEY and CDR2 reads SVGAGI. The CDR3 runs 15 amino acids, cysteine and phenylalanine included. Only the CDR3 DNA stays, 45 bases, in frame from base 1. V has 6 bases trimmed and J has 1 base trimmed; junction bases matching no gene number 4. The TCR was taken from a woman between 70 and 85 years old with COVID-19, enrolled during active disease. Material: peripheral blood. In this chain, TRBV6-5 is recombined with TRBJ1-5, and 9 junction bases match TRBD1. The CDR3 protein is CASRAGTGSNQPQHF. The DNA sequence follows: TGTGCCAGCAGAGCCGGGACAGGGAGCAATCAGCCCCAGCATTTT.